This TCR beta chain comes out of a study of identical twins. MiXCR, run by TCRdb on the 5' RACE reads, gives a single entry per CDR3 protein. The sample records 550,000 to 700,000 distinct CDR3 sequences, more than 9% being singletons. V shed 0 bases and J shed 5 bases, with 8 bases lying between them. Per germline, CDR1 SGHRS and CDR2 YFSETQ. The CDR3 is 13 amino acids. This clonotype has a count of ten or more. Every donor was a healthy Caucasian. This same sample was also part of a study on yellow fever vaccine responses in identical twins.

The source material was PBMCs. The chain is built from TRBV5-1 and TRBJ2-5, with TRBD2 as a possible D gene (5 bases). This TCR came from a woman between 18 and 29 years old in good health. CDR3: CASSLAGYETQYF. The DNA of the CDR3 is TGCGCCAGCAGCTTGGCGGGGTATGAGACCCAGTACTTC.